This TCR beta chain was sequenced for a study of early T cells in non-severe SARS-CoV-2 infection. Notes on the study in general: CD4 and private specificities were missed by VDJdb matching, which favored anti-spike CD8 responses.

The CDR3 is made up of 15 amino acids. Germline values: CDR1 SGHTA, CDR2 FQGNSA. Trimming removed 5 bases at V and 1 base at J, with 12 bases between. Concerning this clonotype itself: The antigen is not known.

TCRdb reprocessed the 5' RACE reads via MiXCR and lists one record per CDR3 protein. The sample records around 60,000 distinct CDR3 sequences, 10% to 15% being singletons. This receptor was taken from an adult who was a healthcare worker with PCR-confirmed SARS-CoV-2 infection or an uninfected control (not recorded which). The rearrangement uses TRBV7-2 and TRBJ1-3; no firm D call. Sequencing was carried out using whole blood. The CDR3 loop is CASSRRVGSGNTIYF. CDR3 DNA: TGTGCCAGCAGCAGGCGAGTAGGATCTGGAAACACCATATATTTT.